This T cell receptor (beta chain) was retrieved from a study of CD8 T cells in Susac syndrome. cDNA came from around 0.5 to 1 ug RNA primed by random hexamers. TCRdb itself ran the immunoSEQ multiplex PCR reads through MiXCR, one entry per CDR3 protein. Of fewer than 90,000 distinct CDR3 sequences listed, about 94% are singletons. Sequenced material: CD8+ T cells from PBMCs. The TCR originated in a human donor with Susac syndrome.

The CDR3 here is CASSAAGTTLNEQFF. As DNA, the CDR3 is TGTGCCAGCAGTGCGGCCGGGACTACCCTCAATGAGCAGTTCTTC. V is TRBV2 and J is TRBJ2-1; 7 bases map to TRBD2. Per germline, CDR1 SNHLY and CDR2 FYNNEI. With V trimmed by 4 bases and J by 6 bases, 9 bases remained unmatched. This CDR3 has 15 residues.